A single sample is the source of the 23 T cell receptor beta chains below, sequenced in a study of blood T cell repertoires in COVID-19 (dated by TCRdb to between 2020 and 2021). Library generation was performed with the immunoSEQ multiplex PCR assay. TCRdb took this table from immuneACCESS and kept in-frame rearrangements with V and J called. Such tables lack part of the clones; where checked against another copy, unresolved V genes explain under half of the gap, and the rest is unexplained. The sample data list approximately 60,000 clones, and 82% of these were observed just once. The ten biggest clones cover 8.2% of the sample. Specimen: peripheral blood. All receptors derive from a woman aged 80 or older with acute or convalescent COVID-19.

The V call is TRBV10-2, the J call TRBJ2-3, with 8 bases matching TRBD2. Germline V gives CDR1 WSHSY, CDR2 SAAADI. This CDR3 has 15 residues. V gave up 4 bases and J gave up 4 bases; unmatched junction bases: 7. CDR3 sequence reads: CASSVGRGGADTQYF. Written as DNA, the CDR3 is TGCGCCAGCAGTGTCGGGAGGGGTGGGGCAGATACGCAGTATTTT.

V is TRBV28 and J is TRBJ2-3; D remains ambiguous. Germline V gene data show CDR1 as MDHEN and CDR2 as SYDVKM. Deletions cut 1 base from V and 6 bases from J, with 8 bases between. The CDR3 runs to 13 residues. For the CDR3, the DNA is TGTGCCAGCAGTTTATCCCCCTCCGATACGCAGTATTTT. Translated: CASSLSPSDTQYF.

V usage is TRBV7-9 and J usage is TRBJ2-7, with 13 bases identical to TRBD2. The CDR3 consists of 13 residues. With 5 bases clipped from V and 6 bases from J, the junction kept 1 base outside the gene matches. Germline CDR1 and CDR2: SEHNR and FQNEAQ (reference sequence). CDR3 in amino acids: CASSRLAGGEQYF. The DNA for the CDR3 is TGTGCCAGCAGCCGACTAGCGGGGGGCGAGCAGTACTTC.

CDR3 sequence (DNA): TGTGCCAGCAGCCCCCGACAGAAGAACACCGGGGAGCTGTTTTTT. It translates to CASSPRQKNTGELFF. This chain connects TRBV9 to TRBJ2-2; D perhaps matches TRBD1 (5 bases). Trimming removed 4 bases at V and 1 base at J, with 11 bases between. Germline V lookup: CDR1 SGDLS, CDR2 YYNGEE. CDR3 length equals 15 residues. The full variable domain, in which reference TRBV9 and TRBJ2-2 provide the parts outside the CDR3, is DSGVTQTPKHLITATGQRVTLRCSPRSGDLSVYWYQQSLDQGLQFLIQYYNGEERAKGNILERFSAQQFPDLHSELNLSSLELGDSALYFCASSPRQKNTGELFFGEGSRLTVL.

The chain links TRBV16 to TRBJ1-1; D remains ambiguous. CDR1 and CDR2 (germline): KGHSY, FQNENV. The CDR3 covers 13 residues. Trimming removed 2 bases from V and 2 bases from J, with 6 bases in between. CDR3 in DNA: TGTGCCAGCAGCCAAGACACTAACACTGAAGCTTTCTTT. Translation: CASSQDTNTEAFF. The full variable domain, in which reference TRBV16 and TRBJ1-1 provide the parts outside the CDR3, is GEEVAQTPKHLVRGEGQKAKLYCAPIKGHSYVFWYQQVLKNEFKFLISFQNENVFDETGMPKERFSAKCLPNSPCSLEIQATKLEDSAVYFCASSQDTNTEAFFGQGTRLTVV.

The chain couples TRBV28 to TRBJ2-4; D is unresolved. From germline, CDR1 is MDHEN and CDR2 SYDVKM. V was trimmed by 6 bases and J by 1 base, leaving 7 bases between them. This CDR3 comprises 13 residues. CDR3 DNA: TGTGCCAGCAGGGAGTCGGCCAAAAACATTCAGTACTTC. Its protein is CASRESAKNIQYF. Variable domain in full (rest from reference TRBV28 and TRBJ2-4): DVKVTQSSRYLVKRTGEKVFLECVQDMDHENMFWYRQDPGLGLRLIYFSYDVKMKEKGDIPEGYSVSREKKERFSLILESASTNQTSMYLCASRESAKNIQYFGAGTRLSVL.

The CDR3 is CATSEGLAGGNTQYF. The CDR3 DNA sequence: TGTGCCACCAGTGAAGGACTAGCGGGGGGAAATACGCAGTATTTT. The rearrangement links TRBV24-1 to TRBJ2-3; 14 bases map to TRBD2. Trimming cost V 4 bases and J 7 bases; bases outside gene matches: 3. From germline, CDR1 is KGHDR and CDR2 SFDVKD. The CDR3 length is 15 residues.

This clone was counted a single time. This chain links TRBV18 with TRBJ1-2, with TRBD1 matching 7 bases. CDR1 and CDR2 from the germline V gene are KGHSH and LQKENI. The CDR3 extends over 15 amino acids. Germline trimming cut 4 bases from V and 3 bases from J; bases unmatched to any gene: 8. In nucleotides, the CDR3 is TGTGCCAGCTCACAATACAATGGACAGGACTATGGCTACACCTTC. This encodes CASSQYNGQDYGYTF.

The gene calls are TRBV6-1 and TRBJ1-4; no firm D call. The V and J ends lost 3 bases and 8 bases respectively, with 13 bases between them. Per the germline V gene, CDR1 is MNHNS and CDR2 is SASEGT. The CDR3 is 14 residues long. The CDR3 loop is CASSESTRAEKLFF. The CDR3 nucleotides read TGTGCCAGCAGTGAGAGTACGCGAGCAGAAAAACTGTTTTTT.

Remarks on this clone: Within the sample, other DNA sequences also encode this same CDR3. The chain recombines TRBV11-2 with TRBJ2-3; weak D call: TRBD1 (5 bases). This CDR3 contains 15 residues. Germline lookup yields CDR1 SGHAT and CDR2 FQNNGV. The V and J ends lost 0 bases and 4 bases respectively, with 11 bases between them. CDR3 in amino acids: CASSLEGAGADTQYF. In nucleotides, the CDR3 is TGTGCCAGCAGCTTAGAAGGGGCTGGTGCAGATACGCAGTATTTT. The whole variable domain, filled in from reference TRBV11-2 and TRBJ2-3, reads EAGVAQSPRYKIIEKRQSVAFWCNPISGHATLYWYQQILGQGPKLLIQFQNNGVVDDSQLPKDRFSAERLKGVDSTLKIQPAKLEDSAVYLCASSLEGAGADTQYFGPGTRLTVL.

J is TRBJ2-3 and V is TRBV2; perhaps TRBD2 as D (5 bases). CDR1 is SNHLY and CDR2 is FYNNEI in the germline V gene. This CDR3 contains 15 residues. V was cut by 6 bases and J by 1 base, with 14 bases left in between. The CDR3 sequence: CASRAGSTGTDTQYF. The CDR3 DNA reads TGTGCCAGCAGGGCGGGCTCCACGGGCACAGATACGCAGTATTTT. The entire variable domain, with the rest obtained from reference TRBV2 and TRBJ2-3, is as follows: EPEVTQTPSHQVTQMGQEVILRCVPISNHLYFYWYRQILGQKVEFLVSFYNNEISEKSEIFDDQFSVERPDGSNFTLKIRSTKLEDSAMYFCASRAGSTGTDTQYFGPGTRLTVL.

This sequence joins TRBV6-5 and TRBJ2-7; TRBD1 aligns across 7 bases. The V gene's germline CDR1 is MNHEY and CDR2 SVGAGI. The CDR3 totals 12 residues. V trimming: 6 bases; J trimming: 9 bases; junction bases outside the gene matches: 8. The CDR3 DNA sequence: TGTGCCAGCAGCCGCGACAGGGTCGGGCAGTACTTC. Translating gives CASSRDRVGQYF.

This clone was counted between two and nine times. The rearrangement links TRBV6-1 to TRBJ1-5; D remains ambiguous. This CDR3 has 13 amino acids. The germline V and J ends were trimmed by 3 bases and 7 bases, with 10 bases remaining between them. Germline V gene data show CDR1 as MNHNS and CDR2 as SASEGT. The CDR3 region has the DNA TGTGCCAGCAGTGACGCAGAACAGCAGCCCCAGCATTTT. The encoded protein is CASSDAEQQPQHF.

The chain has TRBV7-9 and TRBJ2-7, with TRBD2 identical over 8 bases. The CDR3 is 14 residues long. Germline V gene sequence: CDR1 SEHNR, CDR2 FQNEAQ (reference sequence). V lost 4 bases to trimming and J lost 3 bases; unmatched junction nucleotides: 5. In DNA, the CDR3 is TGTGCCAGCAGCTCAGGACTAGCCGGCTACGAGCAGTACTTC. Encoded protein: CASSSGLAGYEQYF.

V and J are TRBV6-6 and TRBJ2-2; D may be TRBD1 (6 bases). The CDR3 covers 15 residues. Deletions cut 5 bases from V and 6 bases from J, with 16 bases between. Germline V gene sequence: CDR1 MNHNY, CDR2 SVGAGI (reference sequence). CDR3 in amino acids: CASSDHHRQAGELFF. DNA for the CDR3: TGTGCCAGCAGTGACCACCACCGACAGGCCGGGGAGCTGTTTTTT.

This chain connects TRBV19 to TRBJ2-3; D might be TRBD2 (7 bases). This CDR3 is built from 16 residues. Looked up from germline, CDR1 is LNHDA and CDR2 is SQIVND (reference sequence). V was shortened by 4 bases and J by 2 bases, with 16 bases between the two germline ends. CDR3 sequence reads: CASSKGEGGLTDTQYF. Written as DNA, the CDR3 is TGTGCCAGTAGTAAGGGGGAGGGAGGACTCACAGATACGCAGTATTTT.

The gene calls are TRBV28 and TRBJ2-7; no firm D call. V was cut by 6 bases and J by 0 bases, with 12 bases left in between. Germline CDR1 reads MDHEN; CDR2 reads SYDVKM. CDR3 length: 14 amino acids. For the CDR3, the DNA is TGTGCCAGCAGCCATCCCGGGTCCTCCTACGAGCAGTACTTC. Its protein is CASSHPGSSYEQYF.

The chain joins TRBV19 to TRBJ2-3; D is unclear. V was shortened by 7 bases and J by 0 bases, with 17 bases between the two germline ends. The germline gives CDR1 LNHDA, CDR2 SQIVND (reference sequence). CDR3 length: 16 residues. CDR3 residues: CASMETAAISTDTQYF. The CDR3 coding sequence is TGTGCCAGTATGGAGACGGCAGCGATTAGCACAGATACGCAGTATTTT.

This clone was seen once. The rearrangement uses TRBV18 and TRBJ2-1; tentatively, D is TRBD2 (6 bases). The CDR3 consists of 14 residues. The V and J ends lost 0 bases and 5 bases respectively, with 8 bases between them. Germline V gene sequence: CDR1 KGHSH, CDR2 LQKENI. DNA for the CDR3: TGTGCCAGCTCACCACCTAGCGGAAACAATGAGCAGTTCTTC. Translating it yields CASSPPSGNNEQFF.

The CDR3 spells CAILTNRVLNTEAFF. Written as DNA, the CDR3 is TGTGCCATCCTTACGAACAGGGTCCTGAACACTGAAGCTTTCTTT. The chain joins TRBV28 to TRBJ1-1, with a weak D call TRBD1 (6 bases). V gave up 10 bases and J gave up 0 bases, with 18 bases separating them. CDR1 and CDR2 (germline): MDHEN, SYDVKM. This CDR3 has 15 residues. The full variable domain, with the rest looked up from reference TRBV28 and TRBJ1-1, is DVKVTQSSRYLVKRTGEKVFLECVQDMDHENMFWYRQDPGLGLRLIYFSYDVKMKEKGDIPEGYSVSREKKERFSLILESASTNQTSMYLCAILTNRVLNTEAFFGQGTRLTVV.

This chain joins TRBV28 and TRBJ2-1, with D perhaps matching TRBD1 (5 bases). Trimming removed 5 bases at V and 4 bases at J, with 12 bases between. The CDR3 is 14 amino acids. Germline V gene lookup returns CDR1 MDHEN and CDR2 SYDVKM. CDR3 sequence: CASSRPGMYNEQFF. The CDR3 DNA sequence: TGTGCCAGCAGTCGCCCAGGGATGTACAATGAGCAGTTCTTC. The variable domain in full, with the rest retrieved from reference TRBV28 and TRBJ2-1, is DVKVTQSSRYLVKRTGEKVFLECVQDMDHENMFWYRQDPGLGLRLIYFSYDVKMKEKGDIPEGYSVSREKKERFSLILESASTNQTSMYLCASSRPGMYNEQFFGPGTRLTVL.

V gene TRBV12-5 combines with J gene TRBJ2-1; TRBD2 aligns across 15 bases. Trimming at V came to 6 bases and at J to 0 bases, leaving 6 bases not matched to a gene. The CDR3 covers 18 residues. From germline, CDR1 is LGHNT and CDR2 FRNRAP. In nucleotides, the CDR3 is TGTGCTAGTGGCTCCGGGACTAGCGGGAGGAGCTCCTACAATGAGCAGTTCTTC. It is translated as CASGSGTSGRSSYNEQFF. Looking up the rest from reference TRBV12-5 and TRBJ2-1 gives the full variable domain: DARVTQTPRHKVTEMGQEVTMRCQPILGHNTVFWYRQTMMQGLELLAYFRNRAPLDDSGMPKDRFSAEMPDATLATLKIQPSEPRDSAVYFCASGSGTSGRSSYNEQFFGPGTRLTVL.

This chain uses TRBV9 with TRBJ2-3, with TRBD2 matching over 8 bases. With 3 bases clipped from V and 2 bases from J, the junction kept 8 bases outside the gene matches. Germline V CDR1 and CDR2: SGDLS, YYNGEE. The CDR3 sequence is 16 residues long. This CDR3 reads CASSESGGANTDTQYF. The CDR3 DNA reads TGTGCCAGCAGCGAAAGCGGGGGCGCGAACACAGATACGCAGTATTTT.